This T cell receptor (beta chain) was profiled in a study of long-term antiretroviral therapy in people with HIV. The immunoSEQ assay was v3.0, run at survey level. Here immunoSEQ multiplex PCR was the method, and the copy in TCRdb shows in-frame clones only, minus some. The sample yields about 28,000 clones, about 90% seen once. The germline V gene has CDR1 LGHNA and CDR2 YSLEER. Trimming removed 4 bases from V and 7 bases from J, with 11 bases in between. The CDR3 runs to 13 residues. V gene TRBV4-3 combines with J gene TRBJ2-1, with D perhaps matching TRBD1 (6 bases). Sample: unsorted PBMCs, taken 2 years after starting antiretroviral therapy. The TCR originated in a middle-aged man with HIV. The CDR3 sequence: CASSRQQGNEQFF. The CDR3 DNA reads TGCGCCAGCAGCCGCCAACAGGGAAATGAGCAGTTCTTC.